The T cell receptor beta chain under discussion was sequenced for a study of beta chain features in type 1 diabetes. This clone was seen a few times. The antigen is not known. The isolated RNA, all of it, was reverse transcribed, so expressed TCRB transcripts were what got sequenced. Using immunoSEQ multiplex PCR, the repertoire was profiled, and TCRdb retains in-frame clones only, with some absent. Of some 660,000 clones listed, around an eighth are singletons. The germline gives CDR1 LNHNV, CDR2 YYDKDF (reference sequence). The CDR3 loop spans 15 amino acids. J lost 8 bases, V lost 5 bases, and 6 bases had no gene match. Study-wide points: For Type 1 diabetes patients, all four CD4+ subsets carried TCRB CDR3s that were moderately but significantly shorter. More deletions and fewer insertions at VDJ junctions were found in patients with type 1 diabetes.

The clonotype comes from a man aged 18 to 30 with type 1 diabetes. The sequencing sample was made of naive CD4+ T cells from blood. The chain employs TRBV15 and TRBJ2-1, with 13 bases matching TRBD2. CDR3 sequence: CATSEGLAGVYEQFF. In DNA form, the CDR3 reads TGTGCCACCAGCGAAGGACTAGCGGGAGTATATGAGCAGTTCTTC.